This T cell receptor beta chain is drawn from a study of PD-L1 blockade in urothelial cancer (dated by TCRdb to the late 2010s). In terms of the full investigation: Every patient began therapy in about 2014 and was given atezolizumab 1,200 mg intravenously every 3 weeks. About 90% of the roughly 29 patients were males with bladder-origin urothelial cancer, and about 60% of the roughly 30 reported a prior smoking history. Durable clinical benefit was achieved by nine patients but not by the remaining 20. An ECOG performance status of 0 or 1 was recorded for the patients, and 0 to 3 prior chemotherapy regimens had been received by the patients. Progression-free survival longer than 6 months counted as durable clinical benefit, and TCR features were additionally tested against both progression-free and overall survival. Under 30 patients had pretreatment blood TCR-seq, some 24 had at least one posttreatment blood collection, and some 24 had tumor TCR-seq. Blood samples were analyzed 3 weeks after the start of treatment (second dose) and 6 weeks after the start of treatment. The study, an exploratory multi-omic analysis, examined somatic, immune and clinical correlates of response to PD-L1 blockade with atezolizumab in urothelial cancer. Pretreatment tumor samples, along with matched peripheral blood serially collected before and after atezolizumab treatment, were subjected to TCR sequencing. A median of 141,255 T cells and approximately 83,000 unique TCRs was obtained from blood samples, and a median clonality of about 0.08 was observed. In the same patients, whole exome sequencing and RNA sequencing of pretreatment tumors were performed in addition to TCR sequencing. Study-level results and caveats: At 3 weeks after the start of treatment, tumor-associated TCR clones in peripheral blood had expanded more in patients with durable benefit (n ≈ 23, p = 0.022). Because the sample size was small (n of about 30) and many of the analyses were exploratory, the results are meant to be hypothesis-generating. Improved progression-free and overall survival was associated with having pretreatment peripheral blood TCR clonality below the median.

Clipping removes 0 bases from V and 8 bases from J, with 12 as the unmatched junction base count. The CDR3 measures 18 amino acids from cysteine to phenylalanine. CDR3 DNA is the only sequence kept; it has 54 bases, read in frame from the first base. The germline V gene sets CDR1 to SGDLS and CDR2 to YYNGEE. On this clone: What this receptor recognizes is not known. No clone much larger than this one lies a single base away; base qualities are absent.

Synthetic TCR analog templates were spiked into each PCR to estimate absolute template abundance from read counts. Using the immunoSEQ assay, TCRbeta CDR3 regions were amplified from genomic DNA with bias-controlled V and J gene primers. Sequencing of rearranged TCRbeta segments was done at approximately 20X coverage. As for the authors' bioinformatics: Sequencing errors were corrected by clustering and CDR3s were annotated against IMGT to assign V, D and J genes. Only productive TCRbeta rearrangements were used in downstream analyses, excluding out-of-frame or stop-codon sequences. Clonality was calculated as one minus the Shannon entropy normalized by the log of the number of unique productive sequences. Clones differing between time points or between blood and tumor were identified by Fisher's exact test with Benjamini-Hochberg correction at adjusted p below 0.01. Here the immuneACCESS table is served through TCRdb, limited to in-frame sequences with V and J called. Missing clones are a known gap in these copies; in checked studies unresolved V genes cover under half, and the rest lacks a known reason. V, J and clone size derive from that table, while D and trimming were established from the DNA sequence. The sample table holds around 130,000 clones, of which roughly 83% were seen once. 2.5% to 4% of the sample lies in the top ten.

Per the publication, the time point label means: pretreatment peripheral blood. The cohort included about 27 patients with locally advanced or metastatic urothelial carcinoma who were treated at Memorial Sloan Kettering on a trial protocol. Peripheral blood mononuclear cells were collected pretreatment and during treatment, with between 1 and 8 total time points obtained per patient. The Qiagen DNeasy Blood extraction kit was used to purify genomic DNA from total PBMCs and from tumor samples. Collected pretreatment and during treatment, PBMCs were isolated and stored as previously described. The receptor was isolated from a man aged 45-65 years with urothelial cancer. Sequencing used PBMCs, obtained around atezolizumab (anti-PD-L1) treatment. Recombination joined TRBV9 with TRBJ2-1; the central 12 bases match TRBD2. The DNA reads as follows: TGTGCCAGCAGCGTAGGAGTTCAACGGACTAGCGGGAACCATGAGCAGTTCTTC. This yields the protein CASSVGVQRTSGNHEQFF.